This T cell receptor beta chain was found in a study of T cell responses to AZD1222 COVID-19 vaccine. About the research overall: Second-dose schedules of about 4 or about 12 weeks were combined.

With V trimmed by 3 bases and J by 5 bases, 8 bases remained unmatched. Per germline, CDR1 LNHDA and CDR2 SQIVND (reference sequence). The CDR3 runs to 15 residues. Broader study findings: The repertoires were collected only after the peak T cell response.

This clone appeared once. Its target is not known. Sequenced by immunoSEQ multiplex PCR; TCRdb stores in-frame clones only, minus some. The table has around 250,000 clones, approximately 95% seen once; the top ten hold less than 0.6%. The genes are TRBV19 and TRBJ1-2; 8 nucleotides match TRBD1. The sequence derives from an adult in good health. This sample comprised peripheral blood, obtained on day 0 of AZD1222 vaccination. For the CDR3, the DNA is TGTGCCAGTAGTATCCCGGACAGGGAGTTATATGGCTACACCTTC. This encodes CASSIPDRELYGYTF.